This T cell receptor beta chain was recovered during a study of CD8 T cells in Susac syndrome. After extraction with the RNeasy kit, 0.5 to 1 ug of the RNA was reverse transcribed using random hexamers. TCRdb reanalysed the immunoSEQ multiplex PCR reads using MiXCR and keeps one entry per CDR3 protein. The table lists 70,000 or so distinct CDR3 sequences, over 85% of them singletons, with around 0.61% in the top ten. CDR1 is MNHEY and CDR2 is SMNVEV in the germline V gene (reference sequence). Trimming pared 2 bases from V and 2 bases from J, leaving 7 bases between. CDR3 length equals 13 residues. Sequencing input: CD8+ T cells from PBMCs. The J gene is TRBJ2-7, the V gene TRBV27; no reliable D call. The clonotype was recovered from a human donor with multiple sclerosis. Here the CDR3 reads CASSLADAYEQYF. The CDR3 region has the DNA TGTGCCAGCAGTTTAGCGGATGCCTACGAGCAGTACTTC.